The sample holds many counts of the clone carrying this TCR beta chain. Its specificity is not known. TCR beta CDR3 region amplification was performed from RNA transcripts. The HTBI primer set served for first-round RT-PCR of the TCR CDR3. TCRdb reprocessed the multiplex PCR reads with MiXCR, giving one entry per CDR3 protein. The sample contains approximately 590,000 distinct CDR3 sequences, 15% to 19% of which appear only once. Among the patients, aged 18 to 65, hyperthyroidism was newly diagnosed and had lasted under 2 months. PBMCs were obtained from about 9.9 ml fresh peripheral blood. This sample was included in a study of T cells in Graves' hyperthyroidism and ophthalmopathy. For the study at large: The initial diagnosis was the point when peripheral blood was collected, ahead of any treatment.

Findings and limits, study-wide: The majority of expanded thyroid clonotypes above 0.001 also appeared in blood.

The CDR3 loop spans 13 amino acids. V lost 3 bases and J lost 2, with 11 bases in between. Germline V gene sequence: CDR1 DFQATT, CDR2 SNEGSKA (reference sequence). The sample was blood. The chain recombines TRBV20-1 with TRBJ2-7, with TRBD1 as a possible D gene (6 bases). The sequence was collected from a woman in her twenties or thirties with Graves' hyperthyroidism. The CDR3: CSASAGVTYEQYF. The CDR3 DNA reads as TGCAGTGCTAGCGCAGGGGTTACCTACGAGCAGTACTTC.